These 22 T cell receptor beta chains were sequenced from one sample in a study of neurological immune-mediated disorders. Using its own MiXCR run on the 5' RACE reads, TCRdb lists one record per CDR3 protein. This table holds around 40,000 distinct CDR3 sequences, roughly 13% found once. The sequenced sample consisted of PBMCs. Receptors originate from a female donor in good health.

This clonotype was counted at least ten times. This sequence joins TRBV12-3 or TRBV12-4 and TRBJ2-1; no reliable D call. Trimming stripped 4 bases from V and 7 bases from J, with 11 bases between. The CDR3 is made up of 13 amino acids. CDR3 DNA: TGTGCCAGCAGTTCTAGATTGGGGAATGAGCAGTTCTTC. Its protein product is CASSSRLGNEQFF.

This clonotype was seen ten or more times. The chain links TRBV5-1 to TRBJ1-1; tentative D call: TRBD1 (5 bases). The CDR3 runs 13 residues. CDR1 is SGHRS, CDR2 YFSETQ, per germline. V gave up 4 bases and J gave up 1 base, with 8 bases separating them. CDR3 bases: TGCGCCAGCAGCGCCGACAGGAACACTGAAGCTTTCTTT. It codes for CASSADRNTEAFF.

CDR3 DNA sequence: TGTGCCAGCAGCTCAGTGGGGGAAGGGGTTGAGCAGTACTTC. Protein: CASSSVGEGVEQYF. V usage is TRBV9 and J usage is TRBJ2-7, with D perhaps being TRBD1 or TRBD2 (5 bases each). From germline, CDR1 is SGDLS and CDR2 YYNGEE. The CDR3 sequence is 14 residues long. The ends were cut back, 4 bases at V and 7 bases at J, with 18 bases in the middle.

This clonotype was seen repeatedly, ten times or more. This chain links TRBV12-3 or TRBV12-4 with TRBJ1-2; D remains ambiguous. The V end was cut by 3 bases, the J end by 0 bases, with 8 bases between. The CDR3 covers 14 residues. The CDR3 sequence is CASSLSSTNYGYTF. CDR3 DNA sequence: TGTGCCAGCAGTTTGTCTAGTACTAACTATGGCTACACCTTC.

This clonotype has a count of ten or more. The rearrangement joins TRBV5-5 to TRBJ2-1; 7 positions agree with TRBD2. The V gene's germline CDR1 is SGHKS and CDR2 YYEKEE (reference sequence). The V gene end was trimmed by 4 bases and the J gene end by 0 bases; junction bases not matched to a gene: 7. This CDR3 region has 16 residues. The CDR3: CASSTGLLSSYNEQFF. The DNA for the CDR3 is TGTGCCAGCAGCACGGGACTACTCAGCTCCTACAATGAGCAGTTCTTC. Combining the CDR3 with reference TRBV5-5 and TRBJ2-1 gives the whole variable domain DAGVTQSPTHLIKTRGQQVTLRCSPISGHKSVSWYQQVLGQGPQFIFQYYEKEERGRGNFPDRFSARQFPNYSSELNVNALLLGDSALYLCASSTGLLSSYNEQFFGPGTRLTVL.

J is TRBJ2-5 and V is TRBV7-8; the match to TRBD2 covers 9 bases. Germline CDR1 SGHVS, CDR2 FQNEAQ. The junction had 6 bases not matched to a gene; V was cut back by 2 bases and J by 2 bases. This CDR3 is 16 amino acids long. The CDR3 DNA follows: TGTGCCAGCAGCTTAAACCTCCTAGCGGGGCAAGAGACCCAGTACTTC. This encodes CASSLNLLAGQETQYF. The full variable domain, in which reference TRBV7-8 and TRBJ2-5 provide the parts outside the CDR3, is GAGVSQSPRYKVAKRGQDVALRCDPISGHVSLFWYQQALGQGPEFLTYFQNEAQLDKSGLPSDRFFAERPEGSVSTLKIQRTQQEDSAVYLCASSLNLLAGQETQYFGPGTRLLVL.

At least ten counts were recorded for this clonotype. The chain carries TRBV2 and TRBJ1-5; tentative D call: TRBD1 (6 bases). Trimming took 4 bases from V and 2 from J, leaving 12 bases between them. This CDR3 comprises 15 residues. Germline-derived CDR1 and CDR2 are SNHLY and FYNNEI. This chain's CDR3 is CASSAQGLGNQPQHF. CDR3 bases: TGTGCCAGCAGTGCACAGGGTCTCGGCAATCAGCCCCAGCATTTT.

This clonotype was seen a handful of times. The J gene is TRBJ2-3, the V gene TRBV9, with 13 bases matching TRBD2. The ends lost 3 bases at V and 8 bases at J; junction bases unmatched: 9. CDR3 length: 16 residues. Germline V gives CDR1 SGDLS, CDR2 YYNGEE. The CDR3 region is CASSGTSGGAIGTQYF. In nucleotides, the CDR3 is TGTGCCAGCAGCGGTACTAGCGGGGGGGCCATCGGTACGCAGTATTTT.

This clonotype was recorded at least ten times. This chain links TRBV11-2 with TRBJ2-4, with D tentatively TRBD2 (7 bases). V was cut by 5 bases and J by 7 bases, with 21 bases left in between. CDR1 is SGHAT and CDR2 is FQNNGV in the germline V gene. The CDR3 runs to 16 residues. CDR3 nucleotides: TGTGCCAGCAGCCCCGCGAGGGGGGGGGTTCTGAACATTCAGTACTTC. Translated, it gives CASSPARGGVLNIQYF.

This clonotype has ten or more counts. The chain links TRBV28 to TRBJ2-5, with D perhaps TRBD2 (5 bases). The length of the CDR3 is 13 residues. Germline loops: CDR1 MDHEN, CDR2 SYDVKM. Trimming pared 1 base from V and 5 bases from J, leaving 8 bases between. For the CDR3, the DNA is TGTGCCAGCAGTTTATCCGGGGTTGAGACCCAGTACTTC. Protein product: CASSLSGVETQYF.

This clonotype was detected many times. The rearrangement links TRBV11-2 to TRBJ2-2; no reliable D call. The CDR3 totals 13 residues. Germline-derived CDR1 and CDR2 are SGHAT and FQNNGV. V gave up 0 bases and J gave up 4 bases, with 3 bases separating them. CDR3 sequence (DNA): TGTGCCAGCAGCTTAGATCCCACCGGGGAGCTGTTTTTT. The encoded protein is CASSLDPTGELFF.

This clonotype was seen many times. The chain recombines TRBV7-9 with TRBJ1-4; D is unclear. The CDR3 runs to 14 residues. Trimming removed 2 bases from V and 4 bases from J, with 8 bases in between. The germline V gene encodes CDR1 SEHNR and CDR2 FQNEAQ (reference sequence). The CDR3 is CASSLRSNNEKLFF. CDR3 nucleotides: TGTGCCAGCAGCTTACGCTCCAATAATGAAAAACTGTTTTTT.

This clonotype appeared many times. V is TRBV6-5 and J is TRBJ1-1; no reliable D call. Germline CDR1 reads MNHEY; CDR2 reads SVGAGI. Deletions cut 5 bases from V and 7 bases from J, with 14 bases between. The CDR3 consists of 13 residues. The CDR3 DNA reads TGTGCCAGCAGTGGCGGGTTGCCCCTTGAAGCTTTCTTT. Amino acid sequence: CASSGGLPLEAFF.

This clonotype showed up many times. The chain has TRBV12-5 and TRBJ2-2, with 11 nucleotides matching TRBD2. The germline gives CDR1 LGHNT, CDR2 FRNRAP. CDR3 size: 18 residues. V lost 0 bases and J lost 0; bases outside the gene matches: 3. The CDR3 region has the DNA TGTGCTAGTGGTTTGGTACTGACTAGCGGGACGAACACCGGGGAGCTGTTTTTT. The encoded protein is CASGLVLTSGTNTGELFF.

This clonotype was detected ten times or more. V and J are TRBV12-3 or TRBV12-4 and TRBJ2-1; maybe TRBD1 (5 bases). Trimming removed 8 bases at V and 6 bases at J, with 20 bases between. The CDR3 runs to 15 residues. The CDR3 here is CASALGLGDGNEQFF. The DNA for the CDR3 is TGTGCCAGCGCTCTGGGGCTAGGTGATGGCAATGAGCAGTTCTTC.

This clonotype was picked up one time. V usage is TRBV7-9 and J usage is TRBJ1-4; tentative D call: TRBD1 (6 bases). Germline V gene sequence: CDR1 SEHNR, CDR2 FQNEAQ (reference sequence). The CDR3 totals 15 residues. V shed 0 bases and J shed 13 bases, with 18 bases lying between them. The CDR3 nucleotides are TGTGCCAGCAGCTTAGCCGCAGGGGCGACTGGGATACTGTTTTTT. It yields the protein CASSLAAGATGILFF. Together with reference TRBV7-9 and TRBJ1-4, the CDR3 gives the full variable domain: DTGVSQNPRHKITKRGQNVTFRCDPISEHNRLYWYRQTLGQGPEFLTYFQNEAQLEKSRLLSDRFSAERPKGSFSTLEIQRTEQGDSAMYLCASSLAAGATGILFFGSGTQLSVL.

The table lists this clonotype with many counts. The rearrangement links TRBV3-1 to TRBJ1-1; a weak D match, TRBD1 (6 bases). Germline-derived CDR1 and CDR2 are LGHDT and YNNKEL (reference sequence). The V and J ends lost 3 bases and 3 bases respectively, with 8 bases between them. CDR3 size: 13 residues. The CDR3 nucleotides read TGTGCCAGCAGCCACAGGGGCTACACTGAAGCTTTCTTT. Translation gives CASSHRGYTEAFF.

This clonotype has at least ten counts. The rearrangement links TRBV2 to TRBJ2-7; D is unresolved. This CDR3 is built from 15 residues. Germline CDR1 and CDR2: SNHLY and FYNNEI. The V end lost 5 bases, the J end lost 6 bases, and 20 bases lay between the germline ends. The CDR3 sequence: CASSYGSQRVGEQYF. The DNA of the CDR3 is TGTGCCAGCAGTTATGGATCTCAAAGGGTCGGCGAGCAGTACTTC.

This clonotype has at least ten counts. The rearrangement joins TRBV5-1 to TRBJ2-1; D is unresolved. The CDR3 is 16 residues long. Trimming stripped 0 bases from V and 2 bases from J, with 12 bases between. Germline V CDR1 and CDR2: SGHRS, YFSETQ. The CDR3 DNA reads TGCGCCAGCAGCTTGGATTCACGGCTAGCCTACAATGAGCAGTTCTTC. This encodes CASSLDSRLAYNEQFF.

This sequence joins TRBV30 and TRBJ1-2; 7 nucleotides align to TRBD1. The CDR3 covers 15 residues. J lost 5 bases, V lost 0 bases, and 9 bases had no gene match. Germline V lookup: CDR1 GTSNPN, CDR2 SVGIG (reference sequence). The CDR3 loop reads CAWSVALGQRYGYTF. The CDR3 DNA is TGTGCCTGGAGTGTAGCCTTGGGACAGCGATATGGCTACACCTTC.

This clonotype has a count of ten or more. The rearrangement links TRBV5-6 to TRBJ1-1; D is possibly TRBD1 (5 bases). This CDR3 is built from 14 residues. Germline CDR1 is SGHDT and CDR2 is YYEEEE. V dropped 0 bases and J dropped 5 bases, with 11 bases sitting between them. The CDR3 here is CASSLARVATEAFF. As DNA, the CDR3 is TGTGCCAGCAGCTTGGCCAGGGTAGCAACTGAAGCTTTCTTT.

This clonotype was seen at least ten times. The V call is TRBV5-1, the J call TRBJ2-7; TRBD2 might be the D (5 bases). The V gene lost 1 base and the J gene lost 2 bases, with 25 bases spanning the gap. CDR1 is SGHRS, CDR2 YFSETQ, per germline. This CDR3 is built from 19 residues. As DNA, the CDR3 is TGCGCCAGCAGCTTGAATGGCTACGTACTAGGGCGGAAAACCTACGAGCAGTACTTC. Protein sequence: CASSLNGYVLGRKTYEQYF.